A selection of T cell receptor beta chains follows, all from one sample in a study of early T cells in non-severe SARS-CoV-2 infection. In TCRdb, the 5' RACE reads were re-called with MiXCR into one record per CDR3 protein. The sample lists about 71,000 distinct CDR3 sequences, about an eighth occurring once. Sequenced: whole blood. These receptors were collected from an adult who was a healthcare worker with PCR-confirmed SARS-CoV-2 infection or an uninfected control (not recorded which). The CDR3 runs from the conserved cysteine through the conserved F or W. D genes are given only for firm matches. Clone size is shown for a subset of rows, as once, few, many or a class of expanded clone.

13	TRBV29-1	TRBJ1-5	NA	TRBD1	TGCAGCGTTTCGGACAGGGGAAATCAGCCCCAGCATTTT	CSVSDRGNQPQHF
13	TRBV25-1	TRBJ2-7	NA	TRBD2	TGTGCCAGCAGTAGGCTGGGACTAGGGGAGCAGTACTTC	CASSRLGLGEQYF
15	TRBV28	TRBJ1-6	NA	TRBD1	TGTGCCAGCAGAGCCGGGACAGGGGATAGTTCACCCCTCCACTTT	CASRAGTGDSSPLHF
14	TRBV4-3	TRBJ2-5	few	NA	TGCGCCAGCAGCCATGCTGGGGGACAAGAGACCCAGTACTTC	CASSHAGGQETQYF
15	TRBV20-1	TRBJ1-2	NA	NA	TGCAGTGCTAGAGGCCCCACGGGCGGAGACTATGGCTACACCTTC	CSARGPTGGDYGYTF
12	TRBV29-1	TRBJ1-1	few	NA	TGCAGCGTTGACCCCTCGGAGGGCAGTCCTTTCTTT	CSVDPSEGSPFF
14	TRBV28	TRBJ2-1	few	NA	TGTGCCACCTACGGAACGGACTTCTACAATGAGCAGTTCTTC	CATYGTDFYNEQFF
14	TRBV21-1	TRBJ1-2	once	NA	TGTGCCAGCAGCAAAGTGAAGGACGGAGATGGCTACACCTTC	CASSKVKDGDGYTF
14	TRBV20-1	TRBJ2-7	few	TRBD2	TGCAGTGCCCAACAAACCGGGGGGGCTGGCCCGCAGTACTTC	CSAQQTGGAGPQYF
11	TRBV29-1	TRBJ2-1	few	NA	TGCAGCGCTACCAAAGTCGATGAGCAGTTCTTC	CSATKVDEQFF
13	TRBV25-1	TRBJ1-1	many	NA	TGTGCCAGCAGTGGAGGACGGCACACTGAAGCTTTCTTT	CASSGGRHTEAFF
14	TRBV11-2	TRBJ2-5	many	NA	TGTGCCAGCAGCCGATCCGGTGGACAAGAGACCCAGTACTTC	CASSRSGGQETQYF
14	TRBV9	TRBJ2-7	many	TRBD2	TGTGCCAGCAGCGTAGCAGGGACTAGTGGCGAGCAGTACTTC	CASSVAGTSGEQYF
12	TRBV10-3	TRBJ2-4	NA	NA	TGTGCCATCGGACTCGCTGAGGGCATTCAGTACTTC	CAIGLAEGIQYF
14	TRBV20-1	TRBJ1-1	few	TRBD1	TGCAGTGCCCTCATTGGACAGGGCGATTTGGGGGCTTTCTTT	CSALIGQGDLGAFF
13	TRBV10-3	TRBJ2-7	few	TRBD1	TGTGCCATCAGTGAAGGACAGGCCCACGAGCAGTACTTC	CAISEGQAHEQYF
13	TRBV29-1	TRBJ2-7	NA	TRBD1	TGCAGCGCCCTGACAGGGGACAGTTACGAGCAGTACTTC	CSALTGDSYEQYF
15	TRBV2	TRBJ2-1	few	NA	TGTGCCAGCAGTCCAGGGCCTATTAGCAACAATGAGCAGTTCTTC	CASSPGPISNNEQFF
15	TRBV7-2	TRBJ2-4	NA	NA	TGTGCCAGCAGCTTAGGGGGGGCGTCTTTGGACATTCAGTACTTC	CASSLGGASLDIQYF
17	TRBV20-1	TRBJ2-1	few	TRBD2	TGCAGTGCTACCGGGACTAGCGGGGGGAGCTCCTACAATGAGCAGTTCTTC	CSATGTSGGSSYNEQFF
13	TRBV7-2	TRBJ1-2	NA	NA	TGTGCCAGCACCACAGTAGTCAACTATGGCTACACCTTC	CASTTVVNYGYTF
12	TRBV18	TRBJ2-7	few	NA	TGTGCCGTCGGGCAGGGCCCGTACGAGCAGTACTTC	CAVGQGPYEQYF
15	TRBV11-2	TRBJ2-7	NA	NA	TGTGCCAGCAGCCGGACCTCGGGGGCCACCTACGAGCAGTACTTC	CASSRTSGATYEQYF
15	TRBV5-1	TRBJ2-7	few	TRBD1	TGCGCCAGCAGCTCATCCGGGACAGCCTTCTACGAGCAGTACTTC	CASSSSGTAFYEQYF
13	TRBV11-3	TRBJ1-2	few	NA	TGTGCCAGCAGCTCGGGGAGAGACGATGGCTACACCTTC	CASSSGRDDGYTF
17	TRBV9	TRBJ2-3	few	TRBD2	TGTGCCAGCAGCGTAGGGCCCCGCGGGGGAACCACAGATACGCAGTATTTT	CASSVGPRGGTTDTQYF
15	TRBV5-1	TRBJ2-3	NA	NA	TGCGCCAGCAGCTTGAGGGTAGCTAGCACAGATACGCAGTATTTT	CASSLRVASTDTQYF
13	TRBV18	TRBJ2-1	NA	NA	TGTGCCAGCTCACCACCGGGGGTATCTGAGCAGTTCTTC	CASSPPGVSEQFF
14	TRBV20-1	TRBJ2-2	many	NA	TGCAGTGCTAGTACACCTTCGAACACCGGGGAGCTGTTTTTT	CSASTPSNTGELFF
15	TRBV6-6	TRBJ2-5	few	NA	TGTGCCAGCAGTCCCATAACGGCCGGTCAAGAGACCCAGTACTTC	CASSPITAGQETQYF
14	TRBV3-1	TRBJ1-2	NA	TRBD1	TGTGCCAGCAGCCAAGAGCGCAGGGGGTATGGCTACACCTTC	CASSQERRGYGYTF
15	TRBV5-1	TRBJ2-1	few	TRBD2	TGCGCCAGCAGCCCCCCCGGGGGGGGACCCAATGAGCAGTTCTTC	CASSPPGGGPNEQFF
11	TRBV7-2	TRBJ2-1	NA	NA	TGTGCCAGCAGCTTACGGGAAAGGCTGTTCTTC	CASSLRERLFF
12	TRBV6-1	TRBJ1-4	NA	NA	TGTGCCAGCAGTGAAGGTGGAGCCCGGCCGTTTTTT	CASSEGGARPFF
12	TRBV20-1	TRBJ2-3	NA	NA	TGCAGTGCTATCCTAGGAGCAGATACGCAGTATTTT	CSAILGADTQYF
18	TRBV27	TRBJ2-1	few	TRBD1	TGTGCCAACGGTGACCGGGACAGGGCCGTTCTCCCGACCCCCAAGCAGTTCTTC	CANGDRDRAVLPTPKQFF
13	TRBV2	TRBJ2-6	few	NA	TGTGCCAGCAGTGAATCGGGGTTAGACGTCCTGACTTTC	CASSESGLDVLTF
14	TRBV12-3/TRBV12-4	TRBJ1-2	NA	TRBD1	TGTGCCAGCAACAGGGACAGAACAACCTATGGCTACACCTTC	CASNRDRTTYGYTF
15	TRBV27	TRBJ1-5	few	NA	TGTGCCAGCAGTTTACGGTGGGACAAATATCAGCCCCAGCATTTT	CASSLRWDKYQPQHF
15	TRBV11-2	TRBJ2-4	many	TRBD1	TGTGCCAGCAGCGTGACAGGGTTAGCCAAAAACATTCAGTACTTC	CASSVTGLAKNIQYF
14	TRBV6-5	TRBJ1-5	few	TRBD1	TGTGCCAGCAAACAGGGGGCGAGCAATCAGCCCCAGCATTTT	CASKQGASNQPQHF
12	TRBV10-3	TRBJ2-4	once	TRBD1	TGTGCCATCAGTGATGCCGGGACAGAACCGTACTTC	CAISDAGTEPYF
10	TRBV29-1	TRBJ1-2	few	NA	TGCAGCGTTAGCTTAGATGGCTACACCTTC	CSVSLDGYTF
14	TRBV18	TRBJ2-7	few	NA	TGTGCCAGCTCACCGACCAGGGGTTTGGGCGAGCAGTACTTC	CASSPTRGLGEQYF
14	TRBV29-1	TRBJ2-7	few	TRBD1	TGCAGCGTTGAATCCTCCCCGACAGGGGGTGAGCAGTACTTC	CSVESSPTGGEQYF
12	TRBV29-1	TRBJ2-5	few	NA	TGCAGCGTTCGCCAGGGGGGAGAGACCCAGTACTTC	CSVRQGGETQYF
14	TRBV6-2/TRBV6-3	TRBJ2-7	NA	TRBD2	TGTGCCAGCAGCCCCCCCGGGAGGACCTACGAGCAGTACTTC	CASSPPGRTYEQYF
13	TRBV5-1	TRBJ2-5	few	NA	TGCGCCAGCAGCTTGGAATGGAGAGAGACCCAGTACTTC	CASSLEWRETQYF
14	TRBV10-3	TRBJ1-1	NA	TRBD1	TGTGCCATCAGGGGAGAGGGGGCGAACACTGAAGCTTTCTTT	CAIRGEGANTEAFF
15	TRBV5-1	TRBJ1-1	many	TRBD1	TGCGCCAGCAGCTCCGGGACAGGGTTAAACACTGAAGCTTTCTTT	CASSSGTGLNTEAFF
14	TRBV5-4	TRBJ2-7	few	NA	TGTGCCAGCAGCTGGTCGGGACGCCCCAACGAGCAGTACTTC	CASSWSGRPNEQYF
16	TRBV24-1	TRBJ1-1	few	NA	TGTGCCACCAGTGCCACGGTGGGCGTGGGGAGCACTGAAGCTTTCTTT	CATSATVGVGSTEAFF
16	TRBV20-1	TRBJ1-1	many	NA	TGCAGTGCTAGAAGGAAAGGCAGGGCGTCGAACACTGAAGCTTTCTTT	CSARRKGRASNTEAFF
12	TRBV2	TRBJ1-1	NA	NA	TGTGCCGGCGGACCTTTCCGGACTGAAGCTTTCTTT	CAGGPFRTEAFF
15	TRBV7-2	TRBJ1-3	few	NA	TGTGCCAGCAGCCCCTCCCCAACAGGGGGAAACACCATATATTTT	CASSPSPTGGNTIYF